This TCR beta chain was obtained from a study of monozygotic twins with cystic fibrosis. Whole-study context: Roughly 3.3 micrograms of fragmented DNA underwent approximately 15 PCR cycles for library preparation.

Data came from immunoSEQ multiplex PCR; TCRdb stores just in-frame clones and leaves some out. Among about 36,000 clones, 84% were seen once, and the ten largest hold under 2%. This CDR3 comprises 14 residues. The V gene end was trimmed by 7 bases and the J gene end by 0 bases; junction bases not matched to a gene: 5. The germline CDR1 and CDR2 sequences are MNHEY and SVGAGI. This clone is a singleton in its sample. Its antigen remains unknown. Study results and caveats: In 13 of 16 pairs, V gene usage was closest to the co-twin's. Age, concordance and disease severity did not associate with shared CDR3 numbers.

The receptor's source is a girl aged 2 to 10 with cystic fibrosis. The material sequenced was blood. The V gene is TRBV6-5, the J gene TRBJ1-2, with 7 bases aligning to TRBD1. The DNA for the CDR3 is TGTGCCAGCACCAACAGGGGTCCTAACTATGGCTACACCTTC. Its protein product is CASTNRGPNYGYTF.